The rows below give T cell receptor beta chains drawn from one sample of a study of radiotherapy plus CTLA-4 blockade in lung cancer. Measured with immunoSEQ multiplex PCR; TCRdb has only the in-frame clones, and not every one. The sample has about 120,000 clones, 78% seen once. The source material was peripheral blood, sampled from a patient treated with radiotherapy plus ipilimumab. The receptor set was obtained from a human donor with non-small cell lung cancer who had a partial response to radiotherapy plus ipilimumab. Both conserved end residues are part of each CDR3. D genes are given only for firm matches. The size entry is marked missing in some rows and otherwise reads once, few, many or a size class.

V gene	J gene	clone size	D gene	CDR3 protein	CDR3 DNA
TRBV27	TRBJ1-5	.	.	CASSLQPIRGSNQPQHF	TGTGCCAGCAGTTTACAACCGATCAGAGGGTCAAATCAGCCCCAGCATTTT
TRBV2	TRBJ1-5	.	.	CASSELRESQPQHF	TGTGCCAGCAGTGAACTCAGGGAAAGTCAGCCCCAGCATTTT
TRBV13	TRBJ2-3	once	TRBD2	CASSLGLAGLTDTQYF	TGTGCCAGCAGCTTAGGACTAGCGGGACTCACAGATACGCAGTATTTT
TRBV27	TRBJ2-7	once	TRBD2	CASSLGGRGEQYF	TGTGCCAGCAGTTTAGGCGGGAGGGGCGAGCAGTACTTC
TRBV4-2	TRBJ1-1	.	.	CASSQDAGANTEAFF	TGTGCCAGCAGCCAAGATGCAGGGGCTAACACTGAAGCTTTCTTT
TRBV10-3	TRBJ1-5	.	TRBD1	CAISATGGQPQHF	TGTGCCATCAGTGCGACAGGGGGCCAGCCTCAGCATTTT
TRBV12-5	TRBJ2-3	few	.	CASGWGDTDTQYF	TGTGCTAGTGGTTGGGGGGATACAGATACGCAGTATTTT
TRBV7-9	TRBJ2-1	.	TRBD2	CASSLAGGGAYNEQFF	TGTGCCAGCAGCTTAGCTGGGGGGGGTGCCTACAATGAGCAGTTCTTC
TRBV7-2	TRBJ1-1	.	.	CASSLARGNEAFF	TGTGCCAGCAGCTTAGCTCGAGGGAATGAAGCTTTCTTT
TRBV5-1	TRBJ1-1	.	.	CASSLNGEGDTEAFF	TGCGCCAGCAGCTTGAACGGGGAGGGCGACACTGAAGCTTTCTTT
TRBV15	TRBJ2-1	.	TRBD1	CATSDRDRGRHEQFF	TGTGCCACCAGCGACCGGGACAGGGGGCGTCATGAGCAGTTCTTC
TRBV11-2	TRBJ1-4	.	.	CASSFSGGNEKLFF	TGTGCCAGCAGCTTTTCGGGGGGGAATGAAAAACTGTTTTTT
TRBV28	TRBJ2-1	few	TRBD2	CASSYEVRLAYNEQFF	TGTGCCAGCAGTTACGAGGTACGACTAGCGTACAATGAGCAGTTCTTC
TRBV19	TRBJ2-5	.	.	CASGDSGETQYF	TGTGCCAGCGGCGACAGCGGGGAGACCCAGTACTTC
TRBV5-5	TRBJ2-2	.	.	CASSLTPGGGTGELFF	TGTGCCAGCAGCTTGACTCCAGGAGGTGGTACCGGGGAGCTGTTTTTT
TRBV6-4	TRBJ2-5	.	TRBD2	CASSAASGSGETQYF	TGTGCCAGCAGTGCCGCTAGCGGGAGTGGGGAGACCCAGTACTTC
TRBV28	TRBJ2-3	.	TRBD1	CASSLEGGQVTYTQYF	TGTGCCAGCAGTCTCGAGGGTGGACAGGTCACCTATACGCAGTATTTT
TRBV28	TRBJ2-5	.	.	CASSSTQGWETQYF	TGTGCCAGCAGTTCGACCCAGGGGTGGGAGACCCAGTACTTC